This T cell receptor beta chain was documented in a study of blood T cell repertoires in COVID-19. Study context: Acute-phase and convalescent COVID-19 samples originated in the United States, Italy and Spain.

The CDR3 runs to 14 residues. The V gene's germline CDR1 is LGHDT and CDR2 YNNKEL (reference sequence). V lost 1 base and J lost 9, with 13 bases in between. Participants, about 18 to 90 years old, spanned fewer than 30 US areas. Cohort 3 recovered donors had two negative PCRs, clearance, or symptom resolution. Original processing methods: Counts of nucleated cells, estimated from reference gene primer amplification, were obtained. TCRdb's table, derived via immunoSEQ multiplex PCR, lists solely in-frame clones and lacks some. The V and J calls and clone size are taken from that table; D and trimming were inferred from the DNA. The sample includes 280,000 or so clones, around 85% of them seen just once.

Sequenced material: PBMCs or T cells enriched from blood (not recorded which). The TCR was taken from a woman aged 50 to 60 who had recovered from COVID-19. The chain employs TRBV3-1 (or the pseudogene TRBV3-2) and TRBJ2-4; a weak D match, TRBD2 (6 bases). CDR3 amino acids: CASSQVAGPSIQYF. In nucleotides, the CDR3 is TGTGCCAGCAGCCAAGTTGCGGGGCCAAGCATTCAGTACTTC.